This T cell receptor beta chain was profiled in a study of cytomegalovirus exposure and HLA in healthy donors. Turning to the study itself: Early released data had about 80 million unique TCRs, all coming from HLA-typed donors. General study results and limits: As a later analysis showed, several of the most significant clusters appeared to be linked to common viral pathogens. Accurate prediction of HLA-A and HLA-B alleles (for most subjects) was reportedly achieved from TCR beta sequences.

The CDR3 is 15 amino acids. Germline V gene lookup returns CDR1 SGDLS and CDR2 YYNGEE. Trimming removed 0 bases at V and 2 bases at J, with 11 bases between. With 60 Vbeta and 13 Jbeta primers, the PCR was carried out. The assay was immunoSEQ multiplex PCR, and TCRdb's table has in-frame clones only and misses some. Of 200,000 to 250,000 clones in the sample, 70% to 80% were seen once. Likely unrecorded immune exposures existed in these nominally healthy donors. Turning to this clone: The antigen is not known.

Sequencing used PBMCs. The sequence was obtained from a male donor in good health and CMV-seronegative. The chain carries TRBV9 and TRBJ1-1; D might be TRBD1 (5 bases). The CDR3 region has the DNA TGTGCCAGCAGCGTAGGTGGGGGGATAAACACTGAAGCTTTCTTT. It codes for CASSVGGGINTEAFF.